This T cell receptor (beta chain) is from a study of Graves' ophthalmopathy and Graves' hyperthyroidism. The CDR3 is 16 residues long. Germline CDR1 SQVTM, CDR2 ANQGSEA. The V gene end was trimmed by 4 bases and the J gene end by 0 bases; junction bases not matched to a gene: 6. Amplified TCR beta CDR3 regions were obtained using RNA transcripts as template. The first round was an RT-PCR with HTBI primers, and the second round was a multiplex PCR. MiXCR, applied by TCRdb to the multiplex PCR reads, yields one record per CDR3 protein. The data show 350,000 or so distinct CDR3 sequences, 15% to 20% seen once. Whole-study results and caveats: Predictions made by the model for ophthalmopathy progression reached 70.59% sensitivity and just under 75% specificity. Also, most clonotypes expanded in the thyroid above 0.001 frequency appeared in blood. A model of 13 signatures distinguished ophthalmopathy from stable hyperthyroidism at less than 90% sensitivity and about 80% specificity.

This clonotype showed up many times. The antigen remains undetermined. The sequence came from an adult man with Graves' ophthalmopathy. Sample: peripheral blood. The V call is TRBV29-1, the J call TRBJ2-7, with 13 nucleotides matching TRBD2. The CDR3 loop reads CSVGGTSGTSSYEQYF. As DNA, the CDR3 is TGCAGCGTTGGTGGGACTAGCGGGACTAGCTCCTACGAGCAGTACTTC.